This TCR beta chain was captured by sequencing in a study of molecular identifiers for immune sequencing clone quantification. Study in general: Replicates partitioned RNA from around 20,000 or 100,000 naive CD8 cells into five parts, sequencing four.

V gave up 1 base and J gave up 2 bases, with 8 bases separating them. The CDR3 length is 13 residues. The germline CDR1 and CDR2 sequences are SQVTM and ANQGSEA. Each library that profiled naive CD8 cells came from 20,000 to 1,000,000 sorted cells with 10%, 30% or 50% RNA. Sorting isolated naive CD8 T cells as CD8+CD4-CCR7+CD45RA+ events. Listed TCR primers and previously described methods were used for bulk TCR libraries. TCRdb re-called the PCR reads through MiXCR, storing one row per CDR3 protein. Altogether 250,000 to 350,000 distinct CDR3 sequences are present, roughly 23% being singletons, with the ten largest covering 0.81%.

This receptor was taken from a human donor in good health. Some libraries in this study had Jurkat cell RNA spiked in. Sequenced input: naive CD8+ T cells from blood, with Jurkat cell RNA spiked in. Subset meaning: FACS-sorted CD8+CD4-CCR7+CD45RA+ naive T cells. The chain carries TRBV29-1 and TRBJ1-2, with D unclear. The DNA of the CDR3 is TGCAGCGTTGAAGGTATACAGAACTATGGCTACACCTTC. Protein product: CSVEGIQNYGYTF.